This T cell receptor beta chain comes out of a study of shared clonotypes between healthy human individuals. Study outcomes and limitations: Specimens sampled were limited to blood, with tissue repertoires likely differing.

The sequencing of unsorted PBMC DNA took place on ten immunoSEQ deep assay plates. Measured with immunoSEQ multiplex PCR; TCRdb has only the in-frame clones, and not every one. The sample has about 510,000 clones, 79% seen once. A word on this clone: The antigen remains unidentified.

This CDR3 has 17 residues. Trimming removed 7 bases from V and 3 bases from J; junction bases left unmatched: 17. Per the germline V gene, CDR1 is MDHEN and CDR2 is SYDVKM. Recent vaccinations or acute infections were absent in the healthy HIV-negative adult donors. The sample was PBMCs. This TCR derives from a woman between 35 and 50 years old in good health. Some clones in this sample may be carry-over from other donors' samples. The gene calls are TRBV28 and TRBJ2-7; the match to TRBD2 covers 8 bases. The CDR3 sequence is CASTTPASGSSRYEQYF. For the CDR3, the DNA is TGTGCCAGCACCACCCCGGCTAGCGGGTCAAGTCGCTACGAGCAGTACTTC.